The rows below give T cell receptor beta chains drawn from one sample of a study of shared clonotypes between healthy human individuals. Some clones are missing from TCRdb's copy, which holds only in-frame ones; the method was immunoSEQ multiplex PCR. Among more than 2 million clones listed, 93% were seen once. The sequenced material came from naive CD8+ T cells from PBMCs. These TCRs come from a man between 18 and 29 years old in good health. Some clones in this sample may be carry-over from other donors' samples. Both conserved end residues are part of each CDR3. The D gene is left open where the match is weak. Some rows mark clone size as missing; the rest say once, few, many or name a class of expanded clone.

j_gene | v_gene | abundance | d_gene | CDR3aa | CDR3nt
TRBJ2-4 | TRBV25-1 | NA | TRBD1 | CASRGRQGYGKNIQYF | TGTGCCAGCAGGGGCCGACAGGGGTATGGCAAAAACATTCAGTACTTC
TRBJ1-5 | TRBV28 | NA | TRBD1 | CASRRVTGGNQPQHF | TGTGCCAGCCGCAGGGTGACAGGGGGCAATCAGCCCCAGCATTTT
TRBJ2-7 | TRBV5-8 | NA | NA | CASSLTLGGRDYEQYF | TGTGCCAGCAGCTTGACACTAGGAGGGAGAGACTACGAGCAGTACTTC
TRBJ2-3 | TRBV7-9 | NA | NA | CASSSGTHTQYF | TGTGCCAGCAGCTCCGGGACTCATACGCAGTATTTT
TRBJ2-7 | TRBV7-9 | NA | TRBD1 | CASSSPDRGYEQYF | TGTGCCAGCAGCTCACCCGACAGGGGCTACGAGCAGTACTTC
TRBJ2-3 | TRBV28 | NA | TRBD2 | CASSLTSGSGTDTQYF | TGTGCCAGCAGTTTAACTAGCGGGAGCGGCACAGATACGCAGTATTTT
TRBJ2-1 | TRBV27 | NA | NA | CASRKGYNEQFF | TGTGCCAGCAGGAAAGGGTACAATGAGCAGTTCTTC
TRBJ1-5 | TRBV6-5 | NA | NA | CASHTRDQPQHF | TGTGCCAGCCACACTCGCGATCAGCCCCAGCATTTT
TRBJ1-1 | TRBV19 | NA | TRBD1 | CASRQGATEAFF | TGTGCCAGTAGGCAGGGGGCCACTGAAGCTTTCTTT
TRBJ2-7 | TRBV10-3 | NA | TRBD2 | CAISLILAGGMGYEQYF | TGTGCCATCAGTTTAATACTAGCGGGAGGTATGGGGTACGAGCAGTACTTC
TRBJ1-1 | TRBV30 | NA | TRBD1 | CAWTVDRVIPEAFF | TGTGCCTGGACAGTCGACAGGGTAATTCCTGAAGCTTTCTTT
TRBJ1-2 | TRBV14 | NA | NA | CASSQERGNYGYTF | TGTGCCAGCAGCCAAGAACGGGGTAACTATGGCTACACCTTC
TRBJ2-5 | TRBV7-3 | NA | TRBD2 | CASSHGLAGVETQYF | TGTGCCAGCAGCCATGGACTAGCGGGAGTAGAGACCCAGTACTTC
TRBJ2-1 | TRBV4-1 | NA | TRBD2 | CASSHGPLAGDEQFF | TGCGCCAGCAGCCATGGCCCGCTAGCGGGAGATGAGCAGTTCTTC
TRBJ2-2 | TRBV6-5 | NA | NA | CASSAVGPGELFF | TGTGCCAGCAGTGCAGTCGGCCCCGGGGAGCTGTTTTTT
TRBJ1-4 | TRBV19 | once | NA | CASSMGDYGSHEKLFF | TGTGCCAGTAGTATGGGGGACTACGGGAGCCATGAAAAACTGTTTTTT
TRBJ2-6 | TRBV11-2 | NA | NA | CASSPIPEGTERGANVLTF | TGTGCCAGCAGCCCCATCCCCGAAGGCACAGAACGTGGGGCCAACGTCCTGACTTTC
TRBJ2-1 | TRBV7-3 | once | TRBD2 | CASSPHRAGSSYNEQFF | TGTGCCAGCAGCCCGCACAGAGCGGGGAGCTCCTACAATGAGCAGTTCTTC
TRBJ1-1 | TRBV28 | NA | NA | CASSLTLKTEAFF | TGTGCCAGCAGTTTAACCCTGAAGACTGAAGCTTTCTTT